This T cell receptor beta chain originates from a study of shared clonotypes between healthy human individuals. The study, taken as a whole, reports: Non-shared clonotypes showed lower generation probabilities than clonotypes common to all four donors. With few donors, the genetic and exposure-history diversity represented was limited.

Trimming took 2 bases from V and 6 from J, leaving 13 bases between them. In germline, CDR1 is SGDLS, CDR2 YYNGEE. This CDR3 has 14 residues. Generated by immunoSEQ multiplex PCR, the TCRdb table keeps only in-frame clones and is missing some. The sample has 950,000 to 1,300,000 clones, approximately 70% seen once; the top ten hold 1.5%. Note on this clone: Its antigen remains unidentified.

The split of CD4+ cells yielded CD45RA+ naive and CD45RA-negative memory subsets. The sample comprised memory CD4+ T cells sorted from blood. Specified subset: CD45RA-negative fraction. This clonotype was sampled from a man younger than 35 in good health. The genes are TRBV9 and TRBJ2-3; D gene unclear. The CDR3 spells CASSVFPLGDTQYF. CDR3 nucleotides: TGTGCCAGCAGCGTCTTCCCTCTTGGGGATACGCAGTATTTT.